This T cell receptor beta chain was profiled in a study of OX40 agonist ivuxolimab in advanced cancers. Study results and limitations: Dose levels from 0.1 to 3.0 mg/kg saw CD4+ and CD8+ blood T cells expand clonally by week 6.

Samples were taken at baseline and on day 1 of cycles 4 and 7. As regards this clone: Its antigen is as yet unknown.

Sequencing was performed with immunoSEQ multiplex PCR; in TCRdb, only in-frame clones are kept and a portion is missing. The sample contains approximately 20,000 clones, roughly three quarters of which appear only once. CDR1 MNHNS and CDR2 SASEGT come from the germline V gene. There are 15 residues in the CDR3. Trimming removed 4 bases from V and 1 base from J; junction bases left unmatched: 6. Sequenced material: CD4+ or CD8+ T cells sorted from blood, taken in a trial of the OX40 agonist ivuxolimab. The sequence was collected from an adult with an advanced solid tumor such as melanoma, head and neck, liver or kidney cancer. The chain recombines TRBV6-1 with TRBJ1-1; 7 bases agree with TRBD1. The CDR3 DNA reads TGTGCCAGCAGTGCTACGGGACAGAGGAACACTGAAGCTTTCTTT. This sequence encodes CASSATGQRNTEAFF.